The source of this T cell receptor beta chain is a study of blood T cell repertoires in COVID-19. The table came from immunoSEQ multiplex PCR; TCRdb's copy has only in-frame clones and leaves some out. The sample contains about 63,000 clones, 88% of which appear only once. The clonotype was recovered from a human donor in a cohort sampled during active COVID-19. The sequenced sample was peripheral blood.

The CDR3 nucleotides are TGTGCCACCAGCAGAGGTAGCGGGGGGGCGTCGTACACCGGGGAGCTGTTTTTT. It yields the protein CATSRGSGGASYTGELFF. The chain couples TRBV15 to TRBJ2-2; 11 nucleotides align to TRBD2. Trimming removed 1 base from V and 3 bases from J; junction bases left unmatched: 7. This CDR3 has 18 amino acids. CDR1 and CDR2 (germline): LNHNV, YYDKDF (reference sequence).